The clone carrying this TCR beta chain has a handful of counts. Its target is not known. Time point reported: persistent/refractory GD, antithyroid drugs over 5 years with positive TRAb. Making the TCR library involved RNA that had been extracted from PBMCs. With EDTA tubes as the receptacles, about 9 milliliters of peripheral blood were drawn. CDR3 length: 15 amino acids. Germline assignment: CDR1 SGDLS and CDR2 YYNGEE. Trimming removed 4 bases at V and 4 bases at J, with 12 bases between. The data were taken from a study of regulatory T cells in long-lasting Graves disease. Findings and caveats of the study: In persistent patients, shared public clonotypes (more than 2,500) outnumbered those in new patients (roughly 870).

In building TCR beta libraries, iRepertoire HTBI primers were used together with Arm-PCR of CDR3 regions. Each CDR3 protein is one row after TCRdb ran MiXCR on the multiplex PCR reads. The profile shows 420,000 or so distinct CDR3 sequences, 20% to 25% of them singletons. The sequencing here drew on peripheral blood mononuclear cells (PBMCs), taken when the disease was refractory, from a patient treated with antithyroid drugs. The chain joins TRBV9 to TRBJ1-6; maybe TRBD1 (5 bases). The TCR comes from a female donor with Graves disease. CDR3: CASSYAGGYNSPLHF. The CDR3 DNA reads as TGTGCCAGCAGCTACGCCGGGGGTTATAATTCACCCCTCCACTTT.